This record looks at one TCR beta chain sequence and its context. These data originate in a study of blood T cell repertoires in COVID-19. Whole-study context: Sources were T cells, B-cell-depleted T cells, or PBMCs; the material itself was cDNA or gDNA.

Authors' data handling: Amplification of reference gene primers was used by the study to estimate nucleated cell counts. Profiled with immunoSEQ multiplex PCR; TCRdb holds only in-frame clones, not every one. V and J calls and clone size are as listed in that table; D and trimming were resolved from the DNA. The data hold about 190,000 clones, with nearly 90% observed a single time. The germline V gene has CDR1 SGHDT and CDR2 YYEEEE. V was cut by 2 bases and J by 2 bases, with 13 bases left in between. The CDR3 totals 15 residues. The TCR originated in a man in his fifties or sixties with acute or convalescent COVID-19. The sequenced sample was peripheral blood. The chain is built from TRBV5-6 and TRBJ1-1, with D possibly matching TRBD1 (6 bases). In nucleotides, the CDR3 is TGTGCCAGCAGCTTATATGGACAGTTAAACACTGAAGCTTTCTTT. Amino acid sequence: CASSLYGQLNTEAFF.